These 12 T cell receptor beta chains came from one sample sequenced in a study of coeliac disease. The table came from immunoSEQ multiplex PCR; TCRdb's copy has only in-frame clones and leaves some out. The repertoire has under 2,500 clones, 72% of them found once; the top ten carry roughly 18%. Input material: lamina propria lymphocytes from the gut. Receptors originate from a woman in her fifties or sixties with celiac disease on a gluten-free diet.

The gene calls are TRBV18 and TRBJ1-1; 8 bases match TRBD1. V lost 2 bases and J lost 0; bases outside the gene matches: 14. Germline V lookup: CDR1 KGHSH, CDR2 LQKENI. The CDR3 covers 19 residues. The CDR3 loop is CASSPVQGARPLLNTEAFF. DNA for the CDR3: TGTGCCAGCTCACCAGTCCAGGGGGCGAGGCCCTTATTGAACACTGAAGCTTTCTTT.

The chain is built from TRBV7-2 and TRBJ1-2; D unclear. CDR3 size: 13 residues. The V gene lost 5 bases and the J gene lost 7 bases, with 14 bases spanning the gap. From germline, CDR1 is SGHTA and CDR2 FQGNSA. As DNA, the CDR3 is TGTGCCAGCAGCCAATTCCTGTCCGGTGGCTACACCTTC. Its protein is CASSQFLSGGYTF.

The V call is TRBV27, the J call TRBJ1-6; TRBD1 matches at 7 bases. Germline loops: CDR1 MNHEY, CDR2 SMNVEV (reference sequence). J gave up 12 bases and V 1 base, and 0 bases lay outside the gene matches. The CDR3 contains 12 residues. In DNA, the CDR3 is TGTGCCAGCAGTTTATACAGGGGACCCCTCCACTTT. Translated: CASSLYRGPLHF.

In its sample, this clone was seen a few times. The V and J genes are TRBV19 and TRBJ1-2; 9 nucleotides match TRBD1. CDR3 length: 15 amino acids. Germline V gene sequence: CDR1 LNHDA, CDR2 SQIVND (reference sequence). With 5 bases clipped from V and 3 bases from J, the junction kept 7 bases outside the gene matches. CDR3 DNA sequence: TGTGCCAGTAGTCCTCAGACAGGGGGATACTATGGCTACACCTTC. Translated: CASSPQTGGYYGYTF.

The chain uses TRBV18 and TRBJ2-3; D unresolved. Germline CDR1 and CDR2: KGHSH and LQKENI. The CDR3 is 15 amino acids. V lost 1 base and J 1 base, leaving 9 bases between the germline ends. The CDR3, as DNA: TGTGCCAGCTCACCACTTCAGGCGCGCACAGATACGCAGTATTTT. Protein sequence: CASSPLQARTDTQYF.

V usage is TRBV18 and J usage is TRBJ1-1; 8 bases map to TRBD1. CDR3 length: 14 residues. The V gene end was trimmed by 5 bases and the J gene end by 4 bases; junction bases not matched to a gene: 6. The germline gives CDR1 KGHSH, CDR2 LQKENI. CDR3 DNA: TGTGCCAGCTCAGAGGGACAGGTCGGCACTGAAGCTTTCTTT. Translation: CASSEGQVGTEAFF.

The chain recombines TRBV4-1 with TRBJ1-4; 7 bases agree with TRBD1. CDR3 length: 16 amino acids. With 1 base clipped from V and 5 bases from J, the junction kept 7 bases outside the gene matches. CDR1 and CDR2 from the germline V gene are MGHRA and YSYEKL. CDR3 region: CASSQAPGQYNEKLFF. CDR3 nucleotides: TGCGCCAGCAGCCAAGCCCCGGGACAGTACAATGAAAAACTGTTTTTT.

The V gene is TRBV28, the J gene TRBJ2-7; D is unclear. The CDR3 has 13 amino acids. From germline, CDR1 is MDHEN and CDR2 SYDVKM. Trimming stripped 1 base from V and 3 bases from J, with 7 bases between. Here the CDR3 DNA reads TGTGCCAGCAGTTTATCAGTGTACTACGAGCAGTACTTC. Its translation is CASSLSVYYEQYF.

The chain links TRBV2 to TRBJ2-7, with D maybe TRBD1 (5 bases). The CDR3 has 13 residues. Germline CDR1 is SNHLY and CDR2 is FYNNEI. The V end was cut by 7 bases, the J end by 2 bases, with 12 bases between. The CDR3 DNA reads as TGTGCCAGCACACAGGTGGGCCCCTACGAGCAGTACTTC. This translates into CASTQVGPYEQYF.

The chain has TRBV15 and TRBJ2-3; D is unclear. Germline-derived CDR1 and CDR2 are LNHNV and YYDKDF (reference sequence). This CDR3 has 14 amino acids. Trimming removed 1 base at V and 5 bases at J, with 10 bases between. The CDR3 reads CATSRVSSGDTQYF. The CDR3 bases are TGTGCCACCAGCAGAGTTTCCTCCGGAGATACGCAGTATTTT.

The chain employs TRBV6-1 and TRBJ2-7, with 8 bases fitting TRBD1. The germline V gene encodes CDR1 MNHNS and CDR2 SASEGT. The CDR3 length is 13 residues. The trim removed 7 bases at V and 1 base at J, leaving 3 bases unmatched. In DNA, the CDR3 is TGTGCCAGCATGAGGGACAGGTCCTACGAGCAGTACTTC. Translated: CASMRDRSYEQYF.

The CDR3 protein is CASSQDFWDRGYSNQPQHF. CDR3 nucleotide sequence: TGCGCCAGCAGCCAAGATTTCTGGGACAGGGGATATAGCAATCAGCCCCAGCATTTT. The rearrangement links TRBV4-3 to TRBJ1-5; 10 nucleotides line up with TRBD1. The junction had 8 bases not matched to a gene; V was cut back by 0 bases and J by 0 bases. The CDR3 is 19 amino acids. Looked up from germline, CDR1 is LGHNA and CDR2 is YSLEER.